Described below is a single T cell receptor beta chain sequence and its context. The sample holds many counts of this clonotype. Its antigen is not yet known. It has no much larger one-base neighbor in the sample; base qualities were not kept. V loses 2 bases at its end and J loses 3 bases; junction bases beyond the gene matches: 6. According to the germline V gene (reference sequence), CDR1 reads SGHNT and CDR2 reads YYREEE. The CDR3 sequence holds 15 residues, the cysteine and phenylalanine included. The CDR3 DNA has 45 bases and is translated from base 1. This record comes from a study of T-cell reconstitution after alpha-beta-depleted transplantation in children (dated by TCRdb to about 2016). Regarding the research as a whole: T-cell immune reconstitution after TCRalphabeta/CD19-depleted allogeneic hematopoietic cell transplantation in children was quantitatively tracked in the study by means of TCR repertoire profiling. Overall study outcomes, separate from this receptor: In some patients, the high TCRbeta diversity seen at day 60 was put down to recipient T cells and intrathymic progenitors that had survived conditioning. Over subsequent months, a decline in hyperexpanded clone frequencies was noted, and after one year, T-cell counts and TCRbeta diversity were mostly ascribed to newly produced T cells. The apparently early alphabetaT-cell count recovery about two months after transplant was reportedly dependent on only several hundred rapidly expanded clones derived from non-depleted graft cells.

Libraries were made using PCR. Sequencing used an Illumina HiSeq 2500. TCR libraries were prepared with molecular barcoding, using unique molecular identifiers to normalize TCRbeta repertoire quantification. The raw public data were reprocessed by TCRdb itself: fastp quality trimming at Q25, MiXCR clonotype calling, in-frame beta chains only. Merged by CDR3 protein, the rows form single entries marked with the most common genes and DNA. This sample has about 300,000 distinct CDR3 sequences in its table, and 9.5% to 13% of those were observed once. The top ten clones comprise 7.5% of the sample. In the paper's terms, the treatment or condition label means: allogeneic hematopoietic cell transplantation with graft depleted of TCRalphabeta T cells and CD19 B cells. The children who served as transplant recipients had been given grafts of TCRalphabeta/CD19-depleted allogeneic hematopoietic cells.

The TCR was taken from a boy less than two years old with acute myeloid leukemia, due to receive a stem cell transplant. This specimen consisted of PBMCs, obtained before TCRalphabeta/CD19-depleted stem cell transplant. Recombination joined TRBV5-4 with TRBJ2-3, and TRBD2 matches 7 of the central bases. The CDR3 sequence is CASSFTGTKTDTQYF. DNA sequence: TGTGCCAGCAGCTTCACCGGGACTAAGACAGATACGCAGTATTTT.